A single sample is the source of the 4 T cell receptor beta chains below, sequenced in a study of response to subunit inactivated influenza vaccine (dated by TCRdb to the late 2010s). The receptor library was made with RT-PCR. Sequenced using an Illumina HiSeq 2500. TCRdb cleaned the public reads at Q25 with fastp, built clones with MiXCR and kept in-frame beta chains. Identical CDR3 protein sequences are pooled into one entry, listed with their most common genes and DNA. This sample gives around 570,000 distinct CDR3 sequences in total; around 8% of them show up just once. Around 13% of the sample is held by the ten biggest clonotypes. Sequencing used PBMCs from blood, obtained about 23 months after vaccination. The receptors come from a man between 50 and 70 years old who received an inactivated influenza vaccine. Donor details come from another sample of the same person, matched by shared clones.

The table lists this clonotype with a few counts. The chain has TRBV25-1 and TRBJ2-7; D unresolved. Germline V gene sequence: CDR1 MGHDK, CDR2 SYGVNS. Trimming cost V 3 bases and J 3 bases, with 12 bases left between them. The CDR3 spans 14 residues. The CDR3 protein is CASSELGVYYEQYF. The CDR3 coding sequence is TGTGCCAGCAGTGAGCTCGGAGTCTACTACGAGCAGTACTTC.

The rearrangement links TRBV5-1 to TRBJ2-2; no reliable D call. This CDR3 spans 13 amino acids. The V end was cut by 6 bases, the J end by 2 bases, with 8 bases between. Germline CDR1 reads SGHRS; CDR2 reads YFSETQ. This CDR3 reads CASMIPNTGELFF. The DNA for the CDR3 is TGCGCCAGCATGATCCCCAACACCGGGGAGCTGTTTTTT. Full variable domain (missing parts from reference TRBV5-1 and TRBJ2-2): KAGVTQTPRYLIKTRGQQVTLSCSPISGHRSVSWYQQTPGQGLQFLFEYFSETQRNKGNFPGRFSGRQFSNSRSEMNVSTLELGDSALYLCASMIPNTGELFFGEGSRLTVL.

V usage is TRBV12-3 or TRBV12-4 and J usage is TRBJ2-7, with 7 bases that match TRBD2. V was clipped by 3 bases and J by 2 bases; unmatched bases: 22. The CDR3 is 20 amino acids. CDR3: CASSFLLSREWTPAPYEQYF. CDR3 bases: TGTGCCAGCAGTTTTCTTCTTTCGCGGGAGTGGACGCCGGCGCCCTACGAGCAGTACTTC.

This clonotype was seen at least ten times. The CDR3 is CASSPYPPSNYGYTF. Here the CDR3 DNA reads TGTGCCAGCAGTCCCTATCCCCCGTCTAACTATGGCTACACCTTC. This rearrangement joins TRBV27 to TRBJ1-2; no clear D gene. Trimming left V 5 bases short and J 0 bases short, with 13 bases between. Looked up from germline, CDR1 is MNHEY and CDR2 is SMNVEV (reference sequence). This CDR3 is 15 amino acids long.